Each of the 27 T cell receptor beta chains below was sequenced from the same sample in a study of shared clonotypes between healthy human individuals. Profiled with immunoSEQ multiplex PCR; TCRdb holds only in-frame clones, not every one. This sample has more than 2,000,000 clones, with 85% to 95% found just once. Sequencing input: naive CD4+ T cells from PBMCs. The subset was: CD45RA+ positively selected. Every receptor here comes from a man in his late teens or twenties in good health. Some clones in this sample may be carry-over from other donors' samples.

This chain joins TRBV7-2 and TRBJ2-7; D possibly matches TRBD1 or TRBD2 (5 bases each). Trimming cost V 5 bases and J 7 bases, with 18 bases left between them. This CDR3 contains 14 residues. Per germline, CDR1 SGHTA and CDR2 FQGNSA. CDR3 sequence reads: CASSLVGTPGEQYF. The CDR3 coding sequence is TGTGCCAGCAGCCTAGTGGGGACCCCCGGGGAGCAGTACTTC.

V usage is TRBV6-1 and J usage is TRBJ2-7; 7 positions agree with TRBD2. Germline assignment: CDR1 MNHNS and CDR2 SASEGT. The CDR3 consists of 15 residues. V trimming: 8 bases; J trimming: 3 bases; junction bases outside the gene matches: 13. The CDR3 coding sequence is TGTGCCAGCGCCTGGGGAACGGGAGGCGGCTACGAGCAGTACTTC. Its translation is CASAWGTGGGYEQYF.

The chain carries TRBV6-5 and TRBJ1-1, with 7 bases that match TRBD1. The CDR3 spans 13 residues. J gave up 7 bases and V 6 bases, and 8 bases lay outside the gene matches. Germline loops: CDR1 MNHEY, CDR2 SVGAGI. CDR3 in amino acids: CASSPNTGVEAFF. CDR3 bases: TGTGCCAGCAGCCCAAATACAGGGGTTGAAGCTTTCTTT.

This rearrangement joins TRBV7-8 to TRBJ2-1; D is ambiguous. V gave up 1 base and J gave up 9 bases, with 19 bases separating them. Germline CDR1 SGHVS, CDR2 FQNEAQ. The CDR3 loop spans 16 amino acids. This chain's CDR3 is CASSLDLASSLGEQFF. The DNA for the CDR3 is TGTGCCAGCAGCTTAGATCTGGCTAGTAGTCTTGGTGAGCAGTTCTTC.

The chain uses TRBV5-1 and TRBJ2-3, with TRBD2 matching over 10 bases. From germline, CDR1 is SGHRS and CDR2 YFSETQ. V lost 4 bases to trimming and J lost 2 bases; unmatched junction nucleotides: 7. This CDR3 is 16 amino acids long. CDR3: CASSLTLAGITDTQYF. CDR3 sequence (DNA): TGCGCCAGCAGCCTGACACTAGCGGGGATCACAGATACGCAGTATTTT.

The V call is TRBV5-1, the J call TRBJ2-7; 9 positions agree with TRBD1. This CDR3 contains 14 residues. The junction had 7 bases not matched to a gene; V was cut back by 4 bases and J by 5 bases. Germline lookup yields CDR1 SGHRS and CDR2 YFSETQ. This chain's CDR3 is CASSHGQGRHEQYF. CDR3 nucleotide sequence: TGCGCCAGCAGCCACGGACAGGGGCGTCACGAGCAGTACTTC. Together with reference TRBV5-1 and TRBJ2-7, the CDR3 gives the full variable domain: KAGVTQTPRYLIKTRGQQVTLSCSPISGHRSVSWYQQTPGQGLQFLFEYFSETQRNKGNFPGRFSGRQFSNSRSEMNVSTLELGDSALYLCASSHGQGRHEQYFGPGTRLTVT.

The CDR3 loop reads CASSLGQGAGETQYF. For the CDR3, the DNA is TGTGCCAGCAGCTTGGGACAGGGGGCAGGAGAGACCCAGTACTTC. V gene TRBV11-3 combines with J gene TRBJ2-5; the match to TRBD1 covers 12 bases. The trim removed 3 bases at V and 4 bases at J, leaving 3 bases unmatched. Germline V lookup: CDR1 SGHNT, CDR2 YENEEA. CDR3 length: 15 amino acids.

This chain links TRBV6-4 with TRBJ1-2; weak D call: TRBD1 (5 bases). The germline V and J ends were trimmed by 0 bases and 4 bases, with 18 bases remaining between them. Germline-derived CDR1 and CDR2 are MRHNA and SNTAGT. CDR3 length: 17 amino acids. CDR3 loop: CASSDSKGRGRPYGYTF. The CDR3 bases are TGTGCCAGCAGTGACTCGAAGGGGAGGGGCAGGCCCTATGGCTACACCTTC.

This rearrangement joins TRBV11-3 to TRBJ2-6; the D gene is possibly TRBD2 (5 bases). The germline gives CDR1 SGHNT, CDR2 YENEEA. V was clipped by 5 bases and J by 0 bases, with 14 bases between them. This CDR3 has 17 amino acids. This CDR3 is CASSLGGIGSGANVLTF. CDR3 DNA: TGTGCCAGCAGCCTAGGAGGCATCGGCTCTGGGGCCAACGTCCTGACTTTC.

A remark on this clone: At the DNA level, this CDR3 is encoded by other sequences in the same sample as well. The CDR3 loop reads CASSVVGSSGEQFF. CDR3 coding DNA: TGTGCCAGCAGCGTAGTGGGGAGCTCGGGTGAGCAGTTCTTC. The rearrangement uses TRBV9 and TRBJ2-1; TRBD2 might be the D (5 bases). The CDR3 covers 14 residues. Trimming cost V 0 bases and J 9 bases, with 13 bases left between them. CDR1 and CDR2 (germline): SGDLS, YYNGEE.

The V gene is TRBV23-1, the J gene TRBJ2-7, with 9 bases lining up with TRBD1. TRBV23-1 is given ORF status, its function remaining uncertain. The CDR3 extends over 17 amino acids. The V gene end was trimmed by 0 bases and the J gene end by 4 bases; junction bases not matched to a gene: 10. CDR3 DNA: TGCGCCAGCAGTCAATCTCATTTCGGGACAGGGTCTTACGAGCAGTACTTC. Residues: CASSQSHFGTGSYEQYF.

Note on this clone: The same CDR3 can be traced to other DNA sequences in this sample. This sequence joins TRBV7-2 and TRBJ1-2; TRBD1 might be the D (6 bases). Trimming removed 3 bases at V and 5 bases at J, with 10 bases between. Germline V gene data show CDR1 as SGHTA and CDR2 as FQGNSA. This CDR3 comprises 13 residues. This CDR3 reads CASSFGQNYGYTF. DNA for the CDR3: TGTGCCAGCAGCTTCGGACAGAATTATGGCTACACCTTC.

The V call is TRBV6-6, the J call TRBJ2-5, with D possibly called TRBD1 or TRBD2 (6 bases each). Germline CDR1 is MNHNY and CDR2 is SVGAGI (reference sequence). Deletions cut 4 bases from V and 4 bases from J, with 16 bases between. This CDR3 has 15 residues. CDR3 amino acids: CASSSRRGGSETQYF. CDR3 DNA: TGTGCCAGCAGTTCCCGGAGAGGGGGGTCAGAGACCCAGTACTTC.

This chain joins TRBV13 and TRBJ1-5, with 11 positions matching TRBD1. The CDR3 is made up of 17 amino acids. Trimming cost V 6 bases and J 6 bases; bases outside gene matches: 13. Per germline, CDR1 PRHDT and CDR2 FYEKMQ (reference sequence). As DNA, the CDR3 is TGTGCCAGCAGTAACTCTCCGGGACAGGGGGAGTTTCAGCCCCAGCATTTT. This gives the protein CASSNSPGQGEFQPQHF.

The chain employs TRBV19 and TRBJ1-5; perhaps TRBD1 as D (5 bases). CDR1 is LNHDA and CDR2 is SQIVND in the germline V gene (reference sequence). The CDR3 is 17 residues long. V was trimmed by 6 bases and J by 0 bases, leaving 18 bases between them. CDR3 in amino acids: CASSPTRGTFSNQPQHF. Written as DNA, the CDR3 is TGTGCCAGTAGCCCGACTCGGGGGACCTTTAGCAATCAGCCCCAGCATTTT.

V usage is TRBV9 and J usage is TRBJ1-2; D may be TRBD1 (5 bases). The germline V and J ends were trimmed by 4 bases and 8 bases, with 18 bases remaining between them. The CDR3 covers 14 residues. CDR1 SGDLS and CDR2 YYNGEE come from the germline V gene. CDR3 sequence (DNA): TGTGCCAGCAGCATCCCCGGGGGTGGACGGGGCTACACCTTC. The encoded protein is CASSIPGGGRGYTF.

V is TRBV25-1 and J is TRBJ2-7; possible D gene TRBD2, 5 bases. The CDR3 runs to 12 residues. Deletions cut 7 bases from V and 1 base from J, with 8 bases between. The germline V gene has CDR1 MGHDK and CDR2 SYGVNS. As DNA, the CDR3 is TGTGCCAGCAACCGGGATTCCTACGAGCAGTACTTC. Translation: CASNRDSYEQYF.

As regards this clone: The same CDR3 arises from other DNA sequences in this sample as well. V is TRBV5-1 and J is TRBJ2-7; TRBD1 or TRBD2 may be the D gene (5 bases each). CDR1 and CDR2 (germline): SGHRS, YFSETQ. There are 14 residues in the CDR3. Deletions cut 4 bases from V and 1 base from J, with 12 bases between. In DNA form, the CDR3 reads TGCGCCAGCAGCCTGGGACGCGTATCCTACGAGCAGTACTTC. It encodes CASSLGRVSYEQYF.

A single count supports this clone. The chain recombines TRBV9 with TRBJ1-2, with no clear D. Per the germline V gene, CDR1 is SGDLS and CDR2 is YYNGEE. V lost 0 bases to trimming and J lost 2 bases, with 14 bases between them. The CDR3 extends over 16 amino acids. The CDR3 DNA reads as TGTGCCAGCAGCGTAGCCGCGCTCGGCTCCAACTATGGCTACACCTTC. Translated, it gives CASSVAALGSNYGYTF.

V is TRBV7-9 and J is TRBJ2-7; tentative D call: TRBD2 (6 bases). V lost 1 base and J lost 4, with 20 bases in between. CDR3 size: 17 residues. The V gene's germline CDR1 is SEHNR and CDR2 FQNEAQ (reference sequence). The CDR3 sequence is CASSLGGVFGRGYEQYF. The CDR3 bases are TGTGCCAGCAGCTTAGGGGGCGTTTTCGGGAGAGGGTACGAGCAGTACTTC.

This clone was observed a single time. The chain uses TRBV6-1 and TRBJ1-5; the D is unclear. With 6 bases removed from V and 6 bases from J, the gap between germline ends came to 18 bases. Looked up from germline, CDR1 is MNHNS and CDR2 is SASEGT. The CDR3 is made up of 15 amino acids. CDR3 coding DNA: TGTGCCAGCAGCTTACGACACCTGGCGGGTCAGCCCCAGCATTTT. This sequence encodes CASSLRHLAGQPQHF.

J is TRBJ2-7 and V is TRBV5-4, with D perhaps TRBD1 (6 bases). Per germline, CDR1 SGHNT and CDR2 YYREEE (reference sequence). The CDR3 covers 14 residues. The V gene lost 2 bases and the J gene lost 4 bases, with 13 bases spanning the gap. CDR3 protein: CASSLKQGFYEQYF. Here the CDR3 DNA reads TGTGCCAGCAGCTTAAAGCAGGGGTTTTACGAGCAGTACTTC.

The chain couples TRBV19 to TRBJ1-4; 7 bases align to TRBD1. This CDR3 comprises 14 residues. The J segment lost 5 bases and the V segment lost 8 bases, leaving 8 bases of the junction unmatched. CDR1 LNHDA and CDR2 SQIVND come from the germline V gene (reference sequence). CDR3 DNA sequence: TGTGCCAGTCACCCGGGACAGACCAATGAAAAACTGTTTTTT. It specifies CASHPGQTNEKLFF.

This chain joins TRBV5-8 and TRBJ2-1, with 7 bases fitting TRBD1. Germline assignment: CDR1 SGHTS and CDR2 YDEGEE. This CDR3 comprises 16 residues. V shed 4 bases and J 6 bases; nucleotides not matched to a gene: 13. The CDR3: CASSQLLGTVANEQFF. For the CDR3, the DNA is TGTGCCAGCAGCCAATTATTGGGGACAGTGGCCAATGAGCAGTTCTTC.

CDR3 sequence: CAVMDRFDNEQFF. The CDR3 DNA reads TGTGCCGTGATGGACAGGTTCGACAATGAGCAGTTCTTC. The V and J genes are TRBV10-3 and TRBJ2-1; 7 positions agree with TRBD1. This CDR3 has 13 amino acids. V gave up 11 bases and J gave up 5 bases; unmatched junction bases: 9. CDR1 ENHRY and CDR2 SYGVKD come from the germline V gene.

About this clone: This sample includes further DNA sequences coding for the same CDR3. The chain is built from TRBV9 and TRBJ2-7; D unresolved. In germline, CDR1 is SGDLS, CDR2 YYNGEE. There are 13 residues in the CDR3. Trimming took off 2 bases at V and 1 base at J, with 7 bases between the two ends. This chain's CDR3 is CASSVGFSYEQYF. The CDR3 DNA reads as TGTGCCAGCAGCGTTGGGTTTTCCTACGAGCAGTACTTC.

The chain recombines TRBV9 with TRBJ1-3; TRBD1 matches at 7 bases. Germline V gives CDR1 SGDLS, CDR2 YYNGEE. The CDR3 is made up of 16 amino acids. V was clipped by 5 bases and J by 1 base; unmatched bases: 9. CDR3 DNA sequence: TGTGCCAGCAGTAGAAAGGGACAGACATCTGGAAACACCATATATTTT. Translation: CASSRKGQTSGNTIYF. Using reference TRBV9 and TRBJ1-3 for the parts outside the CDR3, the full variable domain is DSGVTQTPKHLITATGQRVTLRCSPRSGDLSVYWYQQSLDQGLQFLIQYYNGEERAKGNILERFSAQQFPDLHSELNLSSLELGDSALYFCASSRKGQTSGNTIYFGEGSWLTVV.